The 29 T cell receptor beta chains listed next were all sequenced from one sample in a study of T cell changes during pregnancy in multiple sclerosis. TCRdb's copy holds only in-frame clones and misses some; the assay was immunoSEQ multiplex PCR. This repertoire shows approximately 36,000 clones, 88% found once; its top ten account for 6% to 7.5%. The sample in question was CD8+ T cells from peripheral blood mononuclear cells, obtained in the third trimester of pregnancy. These receptors all stem from a female donor with multiple sclerosis, enrolled in a pregnancy study.

The chain recombines TRBV5-1 with TRBJ2-2; 12 bases map to TRBD2. The V gene end was trimmed by 1 base and the J gene end by 4 bases; junction bases not matched to a gene: 8. Per the germline V gene, CDR1 is SGHRS and CDR2 is YFSETQ. CDR3 length: 18 amino acids. The CDR3 DNA is TGCGCCAGCAGCTTGTGGCTAGCGGGGGGGCCGGGCACCGGGGAGCTGTTTTTT. Translated, it gives CASSLWLAGGPGTGELFF. The full variable domain, its missing parts supplied by reference TRBV5-1 and TRBJ2-2, is KAGVTQTPRYLIKTRGQQVTLSCSPISGHRSVSWYQQTPGQGLQFLFEYFSETQRNKGNFPGRFSGRQFSNSRSEMNVSTLELGDSALYLCASSLWLAGGPGTGELFFGEGSRLTVL.

The chain is built from TRBV19 and TRBJ1-5; D is uncertain. The CDR3 extends over 14 amino acids. Germline V gene lookup returns CDR1 LNHDA and CDR2 SQIVND (reference sequence). V was clipped by 2 bases and J by 6 bases, with 11 bases between them. CDR3: CASSILPDSQPQHF. CDR3 bases: TGTGCCAGTAGTATACTCCCCGATAGTCAGCCCCAGCATTTT.

This clone was picked up a small number of times. The chain couples TRBV15 to TRBJ2-5; 8 bases line up with TRBD1. The CDR3 runs to 16 residues. V shed 1 base and J 5 bases; nucleotides not matched to a gene: 9. The germline V gene encodes CDR1 LNHNV and CDR2 YYDKDF (reference sequence). DNA for the CDR3: TGTGCCACCAGCAGAGCCGGGACAGGTATACAGGAGACCCAGTACTTC. Translation: CATSRAGTGIQETQYF. The whole variable domain, filled in from reference TRBV15 and TRBJ2-5, reads DAMVIQNPRYQVTQFGKPVTLSCSQTLNHNVMYWYQQKSSQAPKLLFHYYDKDFNNEADTPDNFQSRRPNTSFCFLDIRSPGLGDTAMYLCATSRAGTGIQETQYFGPGTRLLVL.

V gene TRBV27 combines with J gene TRBJ1-4; 9 nucleotides match TRBD1. J was trimmed by 4 bases and V by 5 bases; bases with no gene match: 8. Germline CDR1 and CDR2: MNHEY and SMNVEV (reference sequence). The CDR3 is 16 amino acids. The CDR3 nucleotides are TGTGCCAGCAGTATGGGGACAGGGTATGGTAATGAAAAACTGTTTTTT. It codes for CASSMGTGYGNEKLFF.

The chain joins TRBV4-3 to TRBJ2-5; 7 positions agree with TRBD2. The CDR3 is 15 residues long. The V and J ends lost 4 bases and 1 base, in that order; junction bases with no gene match: 6. CDR1 and CDR2 (germline): LGHNA, YSLEER. The CDR3 bases are TGCGCCAGCAGCCCGGGTTGGGGGGGCCAAGAGACCCAGTACTTC. It encodes CASSPGWGGQETQYF.

The V gene is TRBV11-2, the J gene TRBJ2-2, with D tentatively TRBD2 (5 bases). V dropped 5 bases and J dropped 6 bases, with 7 bases sitting between them. Germline V lookup: CDR1 SGHAT, CDR2 FQNNGV. This CDR3 has 12 amino acids. In DNA form, the CDR3 reads TGTGCCAGCAGCGGGGAGTCCGGGGAGCTGTTTTTT. This gives the protein CASSGESGELFF.

The rearrangement joins TRBV27 to TRBJ2-5; D unresolved. The DNA end is more similar to TRBJ2-7, so the J call may be wrong. The CDR3 extends over 10 amino acids. Germline loops: CDR1 MNHEY, CDR2 SMNVEV (reference sequence). CDR3 sequence: CASGAYEQYF. CDR3 DNA: TGTGCCAGCGGGGCCTACGAGCAGTACTTC.

This chain links TRBV6-1 with TRBJ2-7; TRBD2 agrees at 10 bases. The germline V gene has CDR1 MNHNS and CDR2 SASEGT. The CDR3 extends over 13 amino acids. The V segment lost 8 bases and the J segment 7 bases; nucleotides outside the gene matches: 8. The CDR3 here is CASASSGGREQYF. In DNA form, the CDR3 reads TGTGCCAGCGCTTCTAGCGGGGGCCGGGAGCAGTACTTC.

The genes are TRBV6-5 and TRBJ2-7; D possibly corresponds to TRBD1 (5 bases). V was cut by 0 bases and J by 2 bases, with 14 bases left in between. Per the germline V gene, CDR1 is MNHEY and CDR2 is SVGAGI. The CDR3 totals 16 residues. CDR3 DNA sequence: TGTGCCAGCAGTTACTCGGCAGGGTCGCGGACCTACGAGCAGTACTTC. Residues: CASSYSAGSRTYEQYF.

This chain joins TRBV4-1 and TRBJ1-4, with D maybe TRBD1 (6 bases). V was shortened by 7 bases and J by 5 bases, with 20 bases between the two germline ends. Germline-derived CDR1 and CDR2 are MGHRA and YSYEKL. CDR3 length: 16 residues. The CDR3 region has the DNA TGCGCCAGCACCCCCCACCGGGGACAACGGAATGAAAAACTGTTTTTT. This translates into CASTPHRGQRNEKLFF.

This clone was counted a single time. This chain connects TRBV5-5 to TRBJ1-5, with TRBD1 as a possible D gene (5 bases). Germline CDR1 is SGHKS and CDR2 is YYEKEE (reference sequence). The CDR3 length is 16 residues. Trimming shortened V by 0 bases and J by 3 bases, and 13 bases separated the two germline ends. CDR3 loop: CASSLVPGSYNQPQHF. The CDR3 nucleotides read TGTGCCAGCAGCTTGGTACCAGGGTCCTACAATCAGCCCCAGCATTTT.

This clone was counted a single time. The chain uses TRBV7-9 and TRBJ1-2; TRBD1 aligns across 7 bases. Germline CDR1 and CDR2: SEHNR and FQNEAQ (reference sequence). The CDR3 totals 15 residues. V shed 5 bases, J shed 0 bases, and the junction held 6 bases outside the gene matches. The CDR3 DNA is TGTGCCAGCAGCACTTGGGACAGTACTAACTATGGCTACACCTTC. It is translated as CASSTWDSTNYGYTF.

The genes are TRBV2 and TRBJ2-2; the match to TRBD1 covers 10 bases. J gave up 7 bases and V 4 bases, and 9 bases lay outside the gene matches. CDR3 size: 16 residues. The germline gives CDR1 SNHLY, CDR2 FYNNEI. The CDR3 DNA reads as TGTGCCAGCAGTGCGTGGGGACAGGGGCCCAGCGGGGAGCTGTTTTTT. This gives the protein CASSAWGQGPSGELFF.

V and J are TRBV4-1 and TRBJ2-7; 8 bases are a match to TRBD1. The CDR3 is made up of 16 amino acids. Trimming cost V 2 bases and J 4 bases; bases outside gene matches: 10. Germline V lookup: CDR1 MGHRA, CDR2 YSYEKL. CDR3 DNA: TGCGCCAGCAGCCAACGTTTAAGCCAGGGGGCTTACGAGCAGTACTTC. Translation gives CASSQRLSQGAYEQYF.

Here the CDR3 reads CAREEGGYTEAFF. CDR3 DNA: TGTGCCAGGGAGGAGGGGGGGTACACTGAAGCTTTCTTT. The V gene is TRBV2, the J gene TRBJ1-1, with D possibly being TRBD1 (6 bases). V lost 9 bases and J lost 3, with 14 bases in between. This CDR3 has 13 residues. Germline lookup yields CDR1 SNHLY and CDR2 FYNNEI.

The rearrangement links TRBV28 to TRBJ1-5; 8 bases align to TRBD1. From germline, CDR1 is MDHEN and CDR2 SYDVKM. This CDR3 has 21 amino acids. With 6 bases clipped from V and 2 bases from J, the junction kept 24 bases outside the gene matches. CDR3 bases: TGTGCCAGCAGGCCCACCACTTTGGGCCAGGGGGCTCGACATGGCAATCAGCCCCAGCATTTT. Residues: CASRPTTLGQGARHGNQPQHF.

CDR3 amino acids: CASSPVGGRIDETQYF. CDR3 sequence (DNA): TGTGCCAGCTCCCCAGTGGGGGGGAGGATAGACGAGACCCAGTACTTC. This rearrangement joins TRBV18 to TRBJ2-5; 7 bases are a match to TRBD2. Unmatched junction bases numbered 15, after V lost 6 bases and J lost 5 bases. CDR3 length equals 16 residues. Germline CDR1 KGHSH, CDR2 LQKENI. Drawing the rest from reference TRBV18 and TRBJ2-5, the complete variable domain is NAGVMQNPRHLVRRRGQEARLRCSPMKGHSHVYWYRQLPEEGLKFMVYLQKENIIDESGMPKERFSAEFPKEGPSILRIQQVVRGDSAAYFCASSPVGGRIDETQYFGPGTRLLVL.

The J gene is TRBJ2-3, the V gene TRBV6-5, with a possible D match to TRBD1 (5 bases). V shed 2 bases and J shed 2 bases, with 14 bases lying between them. The CDR3 runs 16 residues. Germline V CDR1 and CDR2: MNHEY, SVGAGI. CDR3 coding DNA: TGTGCCAGCAGTTACCGACAGTCGTTAGTCACAGATACGCAGTATTTT. This gives the protein CASSYRQSLVTDTQYF.

The chain is built from TRBV13 and TRBJ2-7, with 9 bases matching TRBD1. Germline trimming cut 1 base from V and 4 bases from J; bases unmatched to any gene: 5. Per germline, CDR1 PRHDT and CDR2 FYEKMQ (reference sequence). This CDR3 is 15 amino acids long. The CDR3 sequence: CASSLAGTGTYEQYF. The CDR3 region has the DNA TGTGCCAGCAGCTTAGCCGGGACAGGGACTTACGAGCAGTACTTC.

This clone was counted a few times. The rearrangement links TRBV6-1 to TRBJ1-5; 10 bases agree with TRBD1. The germline V gene encodes CDR1 MNHNS and CDR2 SASEGT. The CDR3 is 16 amino acids. V gave up 4 bases and J gave up 7 bases; unmatched junction bases: 10. The CDR3 protein is CASSALTGQGGQPQHF. The CDR3 DNA reads as TGTGCCAGCAGTGCCCTGACAGGACAGGGGGGCCAGCCCCAGCATTTT.

A few counts support this clone. V gene TRBV7-9 combines with J gene TRBJ1-1; D is undetermined. The germline V and J ends were trimmed by 4 bases and 5 bases, with 8 bases remaining between them. The CDR3 has 12 residues. Germline V gene data show CDR1 as SEHNR and CDR2 as FQNEAQ (reference sequence). The CDR3 nucleotides read TGTGCCAGCAGCTCCGGAGGGACTGAAGCTTTCTTT. Translated, it gives CASSSGGTEAFF. The full variable domain, its missing parts supplied by reference TRBV7-9 and TRBJ1-1, is DTGVSQNPRHKITKRGQNVTFRCDPISEHNRLYWYRQTLGQGPEFLTYFQNEAQLEKSRLLSDRFSAERPKGSFSTLEIQRTEQGDSAMYLCASSSGGTEAFFGQGTRLTVV.

The rearrangement uses TRBV19 and TRBJ1-5; maybe TRBD1 (5 bases). The CDR3 spans 14 residues. Looked up from germline, CDR1 is LNHDA and CDR2 is SQIVND (reference sequence). Trimming stripped 1 base from V and 5 bases from J, with 9 bases between. CDR3 nucleotide sequence: TGTGCCAGTAGTATAGTACGGGGGGATCAGCCCCAGCATTTT. Translated, it gives CASSIVRGDQPQHF.

V and J are TRBV10-3 and TRBJ2-7; unclear D gene. CDR1 is ENHRY and CDR2 is SYGVKD in the germline V gene. V lost 10 bases and J 2 bases, leaving 15 bases between the germline ends. This CDR3 has 13 amino acids. The CDR3 nucleotides read TGTGCCACCATACCCGAGGTCACCTACGAGCAGTACTTC. Translating gives CATIPEVTYEQYF.

This CDR3 reads CASSWDFGYGYTF. CDR3 DNA: TGTGCCAGCAGCTGGGACTTCGGCTATGGCTACACCTTC. The gene calls are TRBV7-9 and TRBJ1-2; TRBD1 might be the D (5 bases). Deletions cut 4 bases from V and 4 bases from J, with 10 bases between. This CDR3 spans 13 amino acids. Germline CDR1 SEHNR, CDR2 FQNEAQ (reference sequence).

The chain employs TRBV6-1 and TRBJ2-7; D might be TRBD2 (5 bases). The CDR3 runs 15 residues. Trimming pared 6 bases from V and 0 bases from J, leaving 15 bases between. Per the germline V gene, CDR1 is MNHNS and CDR2 is SASEGT. CDR3 protein: CASSDLDGDSYEQYF. The CDR3, as DNA: TGTGCCAGCAGCGACCTGGACGGGGACTCCTACGAGCAGTACTTC.

This chain uses TRBV27 with TRBJ2-4, with TRBD1 matching 8 bases. The CDR3 covers 16 residues. CDR1 and CDR2 (germline): MNHEY, SMNVEV (reference sequence). V dropped 6 bases and J dropped 1; count of bases not matched to a gene: 8. The CDR3 region is CASSPGQGWAKNIQYF. In DNA, the CDR3 is TGTGCCAGCAGCCCCGGACAGGGCTGGGCCAAAAACATTCAGTACTTC.

The rearrangement joins TRBV19 to TRBJ2-2; 7 bases agree with TRBD2. The germline CDR1 and CDR2 sequences are LNHDA and SQIVND (reference sequence). V dropped 9 bases and J dropped 5; count of bases not matched to a gene: 12. This CDR3 is built from 15 residues. DNA for the CDR3: TGTGCCAGCCAGAACGGGGCGGGGGAGACCGGGGAGCTGTTTTTT. Protein product: CASQNGAGETGELFF.

The rearrangement links TRBV2 to TRBJ1-1; 7 bases are a match to TRBD1. The germline CDR1 and CDR2 sequences are SNHLY and FYNNEI. The CDR3 is made up of 16 amino acids. V lost 8 bases to trimming and J lost 7 bases; unmatched junction nucleotides: 19. CDR3 sequence (DNA): TGTGCCAGCGGGTCCAGGGGGTACGAAGAGACGAGTGAAGCTTTCTTT. This sequence encodes CASGSRGYEETSEAFF.

The chain links TRBV11-2 to TRBJ2-1; 12 bases map to TRBD2. This CDR3 is built from 18 residues. V lost 1 base, J lost 4 bases, and 8 bases stayed unmatched. CDR1 SGHAT and CDR2 FQNNGV come from the germline V gene. CDR3 protein: CASSLGLAGALPYNEQFF. The CDR3 region has the DNA TGTGCCAGCAGCTTAGGACTAGCGGGGGCCCTCCCTTACAATGAGCAGTTCTTC.